This is a list of T cell receptor beta chains from one sample in a study of Ad26.COV2.S vaccination and SARS-CoV-2 variants. Assay: immunoSEQ multiplex PCR; the TCRdb copy retains only in-frame clones and omits some. This table has about 260,000 clones, roughly nine tenths appearing once. The sequencing used peripheral blood, collected in a trial of Ad26.COV2.S vaccine versus placebo. These TCRs come from a person between 18 and 60 years old who received the Ad26.COV2.S COVID-19 vaccine or a placebo. The CDR3 runs from the conserved cysteine through the conserved F or W. A D gene is named only where the DNA matches it firmly. A clone size is listed for some rows: how often the clone was seen (once, few, many), or a class if it is expanded.

. | . | TRBJ2-2 | TRBV7-3 | TGTGCCAGCAGCTTAAAAGATGACACCGGGGAGCTGTTTTTT | CASSLKDDTGELFF
. | . | TRBJ2-1 | TRBV24-1 | TGTGCCACCAGTTCGGGAGTTTACAATGAGCAGTTCTTC | CATSSGVYNEQFF
. | TRBD1 | TRBJ1-1 | TRBV9 | TGTGCCAGCAGCGGACAGGGGTCGGAAGCTTTCTTT | CASSGQGSEAFF
few | . | TRBJ1-5 | TRBV19 | TGTGCCAGTAGTATCCGGGGGGCAGGTCAGCCCCAGCATTTT | CASSIRGAGQPQHF
. | TRBD1 | TRBJ2-1 | TRBV13 | TGTGCCAGCAGCTCCAGGACAGGTAATTACAATGAGCAGTTCTTC | CASSSRTGNYNEQFF
. | TRBD2 | TRBJ2-1 | TRBV4-1 | TGCGCCAGCAAGCAGGAAGCTAGCGGGGATAATGAGCAGTTCTTC | CASKQEASGDNEQFF
. | . | TRBJ1-2 | TRBV12-3/TRBV12-4 | TGTGCCAGCAGTTCCAGGGAGATCTATGGCTACACCTTC | CASSSREIYGYTF
. | . | TRBJ2-4 | TRBV30 | TGTGCCTGGAGTGTAGGGCAACGAATACCGTACTTC | CAWSVGQRIPYF
few | TRBD1 | TRBJ2-1 | TRBV9 | TGTGCCAGCAGCATTGGACAGGGGAGCGGCTCCTACAATGAGCAGTTCTTC | CASSIGQGSGSYNEQFF
. | TRBD2 | TRBJ2-1 | TRBV7-2 | TGTGCCAGCACCCTTATGGGACTAGCGGGGGATGAGCAGTTCTTC | CASTLMGLAGDEQFF
. | . | TRBJ2-5 | TRBV13 | TGCGCCAGCAGGGAAGGGACTGTCCAAGAGACCCAGTACTTC | CASREGTVQETQYF
few | . | TRBJ1-4 | TRBV7-9 | TGTGCCAGCAGCTTAGATGCAGGGTCAAGACAAAAACTGTTTTTT | CASSLDAGSRQKLFF
. | . | TRBJ1-2 | TRBV27 | TGTGCCAGCAGTCAAAAATTCCGGGACGGGGACTATGGCTACACCTTC | CASSQKFRDGDYGYTF
. | . | TRBJ1-6 | TRBV14 | TGTGCCAGCAGCCAGAAGAGCTCCTATAATTCACCCCTCCACTTT | CASSQKSSYNSPLHF
once | TRBD2 | TRBJ2-1 | TRBV3-1/TRBV3-2 | TGTGCCAGCAGCCACACCCGGGGGAGCGGGGGGGCCAGGGAGCAGTTCTTC | CASSHTRGSGGAREQFF
. | TRBD1 | TRBJ1-4 | TRBV15 | TGTGCCACCAGCAGAGTGACAGGGCCTAATGAAAAACTGTTTTTT | CATSRVTGPNEKLFF
. | . | TRBJ2-7 | TRBV20-1 | TGCAGTGCCCTAGGGAGCTACGAGCAGTACTTC | CSALGSYEQYF
. | . | TRBJ2-5 | TRBV6-5 | TGTGCCATCGCGGTTGGCGGCCAAGAGACCCAGTACTTC | CAIAVGGQETQYF
. | . | TRBJ1-3 | TRBV18 | TGTGCCAGCTCCGGGACGGGCCACTCTGGAAACACCATATATTTT | CASSGTGHSGNTIYF
. | . | TRBJ1-1 | TRBV1 | TGCACCAGCAGCCACGCCCTAAGGCGTGACCTCCGGATGAACACTGAAGCTTTCTTT | CTSSHALRRDLRMNTEAFF
. | . | TRBJ2-3 | TRBV12-3/TRBV12-4 | TGTGCCAGCAGTTTAGCTCTCACAGATACGCAGTATTTT | CASSLALTDTQYF
few | . | TRBJ2-4 | TRBV25-1 | TGTGCCAGCAGTGAACCAGGGTCCAAAAACATTCAGTACTTC | CASSEPGSKNIQYF